The T cell receptor beta chain described here comes from a study of cytomegalovirus exposure and HLA in healthy donors. Overall study results and limits: Previously analyzed data showed that most TCR beta V segments were productive at a frequency of about 87% or about 30%.

The V gene lost 0 bases and the J gene lost 0 bases, with 8 bases spanning the gap. CDR1 is SGHNT and CDR2 is YYREEE in the germline V gene (reference sequence). This CDR3 is built from 15 residues. Points on this clone: Antigen specificity is unknown.

PCR used 60 Vbeta primers and 13 Jbeta primers. Some clones are missing from TCRdb's copy, which holds only in-frame ones; the method was immunoSEQ multiplex PCR. The data contain fewer than 200,000 clones, around 78% of them singletons. Material: PBMCs. This chain uses TRBV5-4 with TRBJ2-3, with a weak D call TRBD2 (6 bases). This sequence originates from a woman aged 25 to 39 in good health and CMV-seropositive. The CDR3 DNA follows: TGTGCCAGCAGCTTGGGAGGGACTAGCACAGATACGCAGTATTTT. Translating it yields CASSLGGTSTDTQYF. The full variable domain, completed using reference TRBV5-4 and TRBJ2-3, is ETGVTQSPTHLIKTRGQQVTLRCSSQSGHNTVSWYQQALGQGPQFIFQYYREEENGRGNFPPRFSGLQFPNYSSELNVNALELDDSALYLCASSLGGTSTDTQYFGPGTRLTVL.